A single sample gave rise to the 7 T cell receptor beta chains below, sequenced in a study of CD8 T cells in ankylosing spondylitis. TCRdb re-analysed the 5' RACE reads in MiXCR, keeping a single row per CDR3 protein. The data contain about 36,000 distinct CDR3 sequences, more than 9.5% of them singletons. Sequencing used synovial fluid, either unsorted or a sorted T cell fraction (not recorded which). These receptors originate from a male donor with ankylosing spondylitis.

This clonotype occurred a few times. V and J are TRBV7-2 and TRBJ1-2; 8 bases align to TRBD1. Germline V lookup: CDR1 SGHTA, CDR2 FQGNSA. The CDR3 covers 13 residues. V dropped 4 bases and J dropped 4; count of bases not matched to a gene: 2. CDR3 DNA: TGTGCCAGCAGCTGGGGACAGGTCTATGGCTACACCTTC. Translated, it gives CASSWGQVYGYTF. Complete variable domain (other parts from reference TRBV7-2 and TRBJ1-2): GAGVSQSPSNKVTEKGKDVELRCDPISGHTALYWYRQSLGQGLEFLIYFQGNSAPDKSGLPSDRFSAERTGGSVSTLTIQRTQQEDSAVYLCASSWGQVYGYTFGSGTRLTVV.

At least ten counts were recorded for this clonotype. The chain uses TRBV5-8 and TRBJ2-1; 7 bases match TRBD2. This CDR3 contains 15 residues. The V and J ends lost 0 bases and 7 bases, in that order; junction bases with no gene match: 7. Germline V gives CDR1 SGHTS, CDR2 YDEGEE. CDR3 nucleotides: TGTGCCAGCAGCTTGGTAGGCGGGAGTGGGAATGAGCAGTTCTTC. Translation: CASSLVGGSGNEQFF. Complete variable domain (other parts from reference TRBV5-8 and TRBJ2-1): EAGVTQSPTHLIKTRGQQATLRCSPISGHTSVYWYQQALGLGLQFLLWYDEGEERNRGNFPPRFSGRQFPNYSSELNVNALELEDSALYLCASSLVGGSGNEQFFGPGTRLTVL.

This clonotype has more than one count but fewer than ten. This chain connects TRBV11-2 to TRBJ2-3, with D possibly TRBD2 on 6 matching bases. The germline V gene encodes CDR1 SGHAT and CDR2 FQNNGV. This CDR3 comprises 13 residues. Trimming stripped 4 bases from V and 6 bases from J, with 11 bases between. For the CDR3, the DNA is TGTGCCAGCAGCTCTGTGCGGGGTGATACGCAGTATTTT. Protein sequence: CASSSVRGDTQYF.

V and J are TRBV7-9 and TRBJ2-1; TRBD1 matches at 8 bases. The germline CDR1 and CDR2 sequences are SEHNR and FQNEAQ (reference sequence). Trimming removed 5 bases from V and 9 bases from J; junction bases left unmatched: 12. The CDR3 is 15 amino acids. CDR3 DNA: TGTGCCAGCAGCACAGGGACAGGTCCGAGGGGTGAGCAGTTCTTC. It translates to CASSTGTGPRGEQFF.

This rearrangement joins TRBV6-1 to TRBJ2-1; 8 bases align to TRBD2. Germline trimming cut 6 bases from V and 0 bases from J; bases unmatched to any gene: 4. This CDR3 spans 15 amino acids. From germline, CDR1 is MNHNS and CDR2 SASEGT. The CDR3 reads CASSTSGYSYNEQFF. The CDR3 DNA reads TGTGCCAGCAGCACTAGCGGTTACTCCTACAATGAGCAGTTCTTC.

This clonotype appeared many times. The chain uses TRBV27 and TRBJ2-7, with a weak D call TRBD2 (5 bases). In germline, CDR1 is MNHEY, CDR2 SMNVEV (reference sequence). V was clipped by 5 bases and J by 5 bases, with 16 bases between them. The CDR3 totals 14 residues. The CDR3 DNA sequence: TGTGCCAGCAGTATTTTCGGGAATGGCGACGAGCAGTACTTC. Translation: CASSIFGNGDEQYF.

This clonotype was counted ten times or more. V usage is TRBV7-9 and J usage is TRBJ2-3; a possible D gene is TRBD2 (6 bases). CDR3 size: 17 residues. V shed 0 bases and J shed 1 base, with 14 bases lying between them. Per the germline V gene, CDR1 is SEHNR and CDR2 is FQNEAQ (reference sequence). Here the CDR3 reads CASSLARGLARTDTQYF. The CDR3 region has the DNA TGTGCCAGCAGCTTAGCGCGTGGGCTAGCGCGCACAGATACGCAGTATTTT.